This T cell receptor (beta chain) was profiled in a study of OX40 agonist ivuxolimab in advanced cancers. Study details: Mean age around 60 years, range about 20 to 85; roughly 82% male.

Only in-frame clones appear in the TCRdb table, and some are missing; sequencing was by immunoSEQ multiplex PCR. The sample lists about 38,000 clones, 80% to 90% occurring once. Germline V gene data show CDR1 as MNHNS and CDR2 as SASEGT. After removal of 8 bases from V and 8 bases from J, the junction contained 4 bases not matched to a gene. The CDR3 length is 12 residues. This material consisted of CD4+ or CD8+ T cells sorted from blood, taken in a trial of the OX40 agonist ivuxolimab. The sequence was collected from an adult with an advanced solid tumor such as melanoma, head and neck, liver or kidney cancer. V is TRBV6-1 and J is TRBJ2-1; 9 positions match TRBD2. DNA for the CDR3: TGTGCCAGCTGGACTAGCGTGCATGAGCAGTTCTTC. Translated: CASWTSVHEQFF.